This TCR beta chain was documented in a study of blood T cells in healthy people across ages. Each individual donor underwent a draw of about 11 milliliters of peripheral blood. This clonotype was counted only a few times. A second PCR, run for roughly 7 to 11 cycles, used a sample-barcoded 5' primer plus a J-beta primer mix. Tagging of each cDNA molecule was performed by a template-switch adaptor with 12 random nucleotides. TCRdb re-derived calls from the 5' RACE reads in MiXCR, one entry per CDR3 protein. The sample yields almost 1 million distinct CDR3 sequences, roughly half seen once. The V gene lost 2 bases and the J gene lost 6 bases, with 15 bases spanning the gap. The CDR3 runs 15 residues. Germline V gene lookup returns CDR1 WSHSY and CDR2 SAAADI.

The TCR sequence derives from a woman aged 60-70 years in good health. The chain recombines TRBV10-2 with TRBJ2-3; D call uncertain. Sequencing was performed on blood. This CDR3 is CASSELTLQVDTQYF. CDR3 nucleotides: TGCGCCAGCAGTGAGCTCACGTTGCAAGTTGATACGCAGTATTTT.